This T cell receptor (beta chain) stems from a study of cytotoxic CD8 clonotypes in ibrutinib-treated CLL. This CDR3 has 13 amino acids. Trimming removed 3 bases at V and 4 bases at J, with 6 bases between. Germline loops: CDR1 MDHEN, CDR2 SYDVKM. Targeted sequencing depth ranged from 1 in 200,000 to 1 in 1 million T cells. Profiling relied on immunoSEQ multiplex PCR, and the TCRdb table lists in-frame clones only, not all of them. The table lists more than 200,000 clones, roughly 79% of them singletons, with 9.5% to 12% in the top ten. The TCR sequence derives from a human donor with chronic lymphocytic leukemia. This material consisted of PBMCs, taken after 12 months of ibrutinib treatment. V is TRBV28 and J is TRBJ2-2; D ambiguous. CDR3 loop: CASSFVTTGELFF. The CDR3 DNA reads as TGTGCCAGCAGTTTTGTCACCACCGGGGAGCTGTTTTTT. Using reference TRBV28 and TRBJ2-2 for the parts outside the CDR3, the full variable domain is DVKVTQSSRYLVKRTGEKVFLECVQDMDHENMFWYRQDPGLGLRLIYFSYDVKMKEKGDIPEGYSVSREKKERFSLILESASTNQTSMYLCASSFVTTGELFFGEGSRLTVL.